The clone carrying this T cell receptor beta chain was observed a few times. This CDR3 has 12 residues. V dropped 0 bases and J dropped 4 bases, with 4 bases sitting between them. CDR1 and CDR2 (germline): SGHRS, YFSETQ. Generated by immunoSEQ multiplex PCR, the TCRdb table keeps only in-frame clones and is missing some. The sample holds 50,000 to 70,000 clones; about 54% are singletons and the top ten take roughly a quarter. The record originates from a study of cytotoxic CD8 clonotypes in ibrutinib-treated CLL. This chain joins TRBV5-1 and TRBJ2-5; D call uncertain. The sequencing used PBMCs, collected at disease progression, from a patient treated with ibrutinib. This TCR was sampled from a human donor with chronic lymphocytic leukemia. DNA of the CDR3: TGCGCCAGCAGCTTGGATCTAGAGACCCAGTACTTC. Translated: CASSLDLETQYF.